This TCR beta chain derives from a study of T cells after yellow fever vaccination. TCRdb ran MiXCR on the 5' RACE reads and lists one entry per CDR3 protein. The sample contains 450,000 to 650,000 distinct CDR3 sequences, 21% of which appear only once. The clonotype originates from a man younger than 30 who received the YFV17D yellow fever vaccine. Sequencing was performed on PBMCs, taken around 3 weeks after the first yellow fever vaccination.

The CDR3 bases are TGTGCCAGCAGTCTGGGGACTAGAGCCGATACGCAGTATTTT. Translation: CASSLGTRADTQYF. The chain uses TRBV12-3 or TRBV12-4 and TRBJ2-3; TRBD2 aligns across 8 bases. The CDR3 length is 14 residues. After removal of 5 bases from V and 6 bases from J, the junction contained 7 bases not matched to a gene.